This is a list of T cell receptor beta chains from one sample in a study of blood T cell repertoires in COVID-19. The assay was immunoSEQ multiplex PCR, and TCRdb's table has in-frame clones only and misses some. The sample lists about 250,000 clones, approximately 89% seen once, with 4% to 5% in the top ten. The specimen sequenced was peripheral blood. The source of these receptors is a woman aged 40 to 50 who had recovered from COVID-19. CDR3s include the opening cysteine and the closing phenylalanine or tryptophan. D genes are given only for firm matches. Only some rows state a clone size, as once, few, many or a class for expanded clones.

size	J	D	V	DNA	CDR3
NA	TRBJ2-5	TRBD1	TRBV24-1	TGTGCCACCAGTGAACCCGGGACAGGGATAGAGACCCAGTACTTC	CATSEPGTGIETQYF
NA	TRBJ1-2	NA	TRBV12-3/TRBV12-4	TGTGCCAGCAGCCCCCAGGGGATTGATGGCTACACCTTC	CASSPQGIDGYTF
NA	TRBJ1-6	NA	TRBV11-2	TGTGCCAGCAGCTTACAACACAGGGAAAATTCACCCCTCCACTTT	CASSLQHRENSPLHF
NA	TRBJ1-6	TRBD1	TRBV5-4	TGTGCCAGCAGCTACTCCGGGACAGGGGATTCACCCCTCCACTTT	CASSYSGTGDSPLHF
once	TRBJ1-5	NA	TRBV2	TGTGCCAGCAGTGAAGAACAGCTTAGCAATCAGCCCCAGCATTTT	CASSEEQLSNQPQHF
NA	TRBJ2-4	NA	TRBV7-2	TGTGCCAGCAGCTTAGGCCCAGGAAAAAACATTCAGTACTTC	CASSLGPGKNIQYF
NA	TRBJ1-1	NA	TRBV9	TGTGCCAGCAGCGTAACAGGGATGAACACTGAAGCTTTCTTT	CASSVTGMNTEAFF
NA	TRBJ1-4	NA	TRBV2	TGTGCCAGCAGCCCCGGGGGGATTAGGAATGAAAAACTGTTTTTT	CASSPGGIRNEKLFF
NA	TRBJ2-6	TRBD2	TRBV5-1	TGCGCCAGCACCCGACTAGCGGGAGTCTCTGGGGCCAACGTCCTGACTTTC	CASTRLAGVSGANVLTF
NA	TRBJ1-4	NA	TRBV12-3/TRBV12-4	TGTGCCAGCAGTGGGAGGAACGAAAAACTGTTTTTT	CASSGRNEKLFF
NA	TRBJ1-2	TRBD1	TRBV3-1/TRBV3-2	TGTGCCAGCAGCCGTAACGACAGGGGAGATGGCTACACCTTC	CASSRNDRGDGYTF
NA	TRBJ2-2	NA	TRBV6-5	TGTGCCAGCAGCACCCACAGGGTCACCGGGGAGCTGTTTTTT	CASSTHRVTGELFF
NA	TRBJ2-3	TRBD2	TRBV4-1	TGCGCCAGCAGCCATCTAGCGGGGAGCACAGATACGCAGTATTTT	CASSHLAGSTDTQYF
NA	TRBJ2-3	TRBD2	TRBV28	TGTGCCAGCAGCACTAGCGGGGCTAGCACAGATACGCAGTATTTT	CASSTSGASTDTQYF
NA	TRBJ2-3	TRBD2	TRBV5-4	TGTGCCAGCAGCTTGATAGCGGGAGGACCCACAGATACGCAGTATTTT	CASSLIAGGPTDTQYF